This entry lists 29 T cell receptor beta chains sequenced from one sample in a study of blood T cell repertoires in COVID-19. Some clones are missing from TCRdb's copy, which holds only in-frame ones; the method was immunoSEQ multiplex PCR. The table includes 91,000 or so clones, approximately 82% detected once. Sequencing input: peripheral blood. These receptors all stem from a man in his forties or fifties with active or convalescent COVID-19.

The CDR3 sequence: CASSARLAGSTDTQYF. In DNA form, the CDR3 reads TGTGCCAGCAGCGCGAGACTAGCGGGGAGCACAGATACGCAGTATTTT. The rearrangement links TRBV13 to TRBJ2-3, with 11 bases identical to TRBD2. The germline CDR1 and CDR2 sequences are PRHDT and FYEKMQ (reference sequence). This CDR3 spans 16 amino acids. V gave up 5 bases and J gave up 0 bases; unmatched junction bases: 4.

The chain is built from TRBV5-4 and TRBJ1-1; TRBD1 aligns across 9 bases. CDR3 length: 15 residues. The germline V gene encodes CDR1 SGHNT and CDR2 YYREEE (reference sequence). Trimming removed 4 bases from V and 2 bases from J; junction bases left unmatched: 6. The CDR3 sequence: CASSKDRGSNTEAFF. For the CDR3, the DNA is TGTGCCAGCAGCAAGGACAGGGGATCTAACACTGAAGCTTTCTTT.

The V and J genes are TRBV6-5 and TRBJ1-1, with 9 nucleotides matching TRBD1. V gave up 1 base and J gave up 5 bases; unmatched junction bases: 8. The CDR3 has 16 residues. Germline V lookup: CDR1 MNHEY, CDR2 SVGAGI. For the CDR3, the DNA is TGTGCCAGCAGTTACTTAAAGGGACAGGGAGGAACTGAAGCTTTCTTT. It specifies CASSYLKGQGGTEAFF.

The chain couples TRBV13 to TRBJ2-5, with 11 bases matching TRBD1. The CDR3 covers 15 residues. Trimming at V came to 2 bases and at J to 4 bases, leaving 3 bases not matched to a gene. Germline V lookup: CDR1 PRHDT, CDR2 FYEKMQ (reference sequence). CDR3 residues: CASSLRTGGVETQYF. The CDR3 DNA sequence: TGTGCCAGCAGCTTAAGGACAGGGGGCGTAGAGACCCAGTACTTC.

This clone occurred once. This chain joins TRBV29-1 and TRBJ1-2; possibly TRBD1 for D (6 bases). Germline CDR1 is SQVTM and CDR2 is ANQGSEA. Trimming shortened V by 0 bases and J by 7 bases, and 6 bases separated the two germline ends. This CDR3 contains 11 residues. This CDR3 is CSVEDRGGYTF. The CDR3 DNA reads TGCAGCGTTGAAGACAGGGGTGGCTACACCTTC. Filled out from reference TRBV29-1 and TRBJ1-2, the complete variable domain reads SAVISQKPSRDICQRGTSLTIQCQVDSQVTMMFWYRQQPGQSLTLIATANQGSEATYESGFVIDKFPISRPNLTFSTLTVSNMSPEDSSIYLCSVEDRGGYTFGSGTRLTVV.

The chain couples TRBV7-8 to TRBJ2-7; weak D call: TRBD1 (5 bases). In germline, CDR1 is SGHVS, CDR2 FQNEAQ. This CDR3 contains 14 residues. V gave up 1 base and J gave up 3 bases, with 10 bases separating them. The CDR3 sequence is CASSLVQDSYEQYF. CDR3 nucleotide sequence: TGTGCCAGCAGCTTAGTTCAAGACAGCTACGAGCAGTACTTC.

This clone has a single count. The CDR3 sequence: CASRLTSGSTDTQYF. Written as DNA, the CDR3 is TGTGCCAGCAGACTGACTAGCGGGAGCACAGATACGCAGTATTTT. This sequence joins TRBV6-5 and TRBJ2-3; 10 bases line up with TRBD2. Germline V lookup: CDR1 MNHEY, CDR2 SVGAGI. The CDR3 extends over 15 amino acids. V gave up 6 bases and J gave up 0 bases; unmatched junction bases: 3.

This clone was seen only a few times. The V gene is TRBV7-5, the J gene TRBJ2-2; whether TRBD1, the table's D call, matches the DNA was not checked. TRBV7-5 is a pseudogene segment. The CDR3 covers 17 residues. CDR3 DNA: TGTGTCAGAAGCTTAGCTAAACAGGGTCCGAACACCGGGGAGCTGTTTTTT. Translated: CVRSLAKQGPNTGELFF.

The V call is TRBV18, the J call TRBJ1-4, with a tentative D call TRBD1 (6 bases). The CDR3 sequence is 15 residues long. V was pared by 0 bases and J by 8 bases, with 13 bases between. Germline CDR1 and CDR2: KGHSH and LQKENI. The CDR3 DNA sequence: TGTGCCAGCTCACCACCGGAGGACAGCGTCGAAAAACTGTTTTTT. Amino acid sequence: CASSPPEDSVEKLFF.

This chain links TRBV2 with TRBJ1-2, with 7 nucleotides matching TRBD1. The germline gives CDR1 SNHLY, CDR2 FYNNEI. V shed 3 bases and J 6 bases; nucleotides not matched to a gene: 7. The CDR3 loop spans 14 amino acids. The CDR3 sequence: CASSDQTGNDGYTF. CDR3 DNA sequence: TGTGCCAGCAGTGACCAGACAGGGAACGATGGCTACACCTTC.

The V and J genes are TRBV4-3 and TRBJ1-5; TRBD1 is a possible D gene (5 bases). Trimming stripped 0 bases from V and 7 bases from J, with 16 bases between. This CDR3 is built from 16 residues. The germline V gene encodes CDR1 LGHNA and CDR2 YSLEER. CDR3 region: CASSQDTGAVVQPQHF. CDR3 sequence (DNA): TGCGCCAGCAGCCAAGATACTGGGGCCGTGGTACAGCCCCAGCATTTT.

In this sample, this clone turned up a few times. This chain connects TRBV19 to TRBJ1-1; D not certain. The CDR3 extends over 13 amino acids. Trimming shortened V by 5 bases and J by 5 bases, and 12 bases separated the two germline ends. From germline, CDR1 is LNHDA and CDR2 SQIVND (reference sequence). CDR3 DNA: TGTGCCAGTAGTTTACTAAGGGAGACTGAAGCTTTCTTT. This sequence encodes CASSLLRETEAFF.

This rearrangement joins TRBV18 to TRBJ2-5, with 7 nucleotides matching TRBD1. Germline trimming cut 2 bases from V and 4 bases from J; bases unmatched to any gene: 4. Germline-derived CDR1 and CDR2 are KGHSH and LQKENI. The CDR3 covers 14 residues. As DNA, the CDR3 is TGTGCCAGCTCACCATCCTACAGGGGAGAGACCCAGTACTTC. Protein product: CASSPSYRGETQYF.

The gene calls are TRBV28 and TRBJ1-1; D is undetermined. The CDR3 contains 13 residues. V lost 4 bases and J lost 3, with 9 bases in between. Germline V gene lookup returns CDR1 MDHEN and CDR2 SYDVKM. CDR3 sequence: CASSWVQDTEAFF. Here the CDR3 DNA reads TGTGCCAGCAGTTGGGTCCAGGACACTGAAGCTTTCTTT. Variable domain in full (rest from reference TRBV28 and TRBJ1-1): DVKVTQSSRYLVKRTGEKVFLECVQDMDHENMFWYRQDPGLGLRLIYFSYDVKMKEKGDIPEGYSVSREKKERFSLILESASTNQTSMYLCASSWVQDTEAFFGQGTRLTVV.

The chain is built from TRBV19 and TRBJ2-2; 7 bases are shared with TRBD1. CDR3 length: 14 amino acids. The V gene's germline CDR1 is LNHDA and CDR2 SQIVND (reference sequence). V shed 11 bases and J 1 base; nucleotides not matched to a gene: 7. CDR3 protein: CAGATGRNTGELFF. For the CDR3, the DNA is TGTGCCGGGGCGACAGGGAGGAACACCGGGGAGCTGTTTTTT. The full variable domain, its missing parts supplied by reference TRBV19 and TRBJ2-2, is DGGITQSPKYLFRKEGQNVTLSCEQNLNHDAMYWYRQDPGQGLRLIYYSQIVNDFQKGDIAEGYSVSREKKESFPLTVTSAQKNPTAFYLCAGATGRNTGELFFGEGSRLTVL.

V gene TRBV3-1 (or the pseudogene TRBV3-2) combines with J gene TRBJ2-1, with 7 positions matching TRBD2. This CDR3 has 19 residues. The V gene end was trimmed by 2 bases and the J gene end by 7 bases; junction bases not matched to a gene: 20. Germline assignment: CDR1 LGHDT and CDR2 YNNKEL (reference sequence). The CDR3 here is CASSQFLGAGDYGVNEQFF. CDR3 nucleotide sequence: TGTGCCAGCAGCCAATTCTTAGGTGCTGGGGACTATGGCGTAAATGAGCAGTTCTTC.

The chain's CDR3 is CASSDPAATFSNQPQHF. The CDR3 nucleotides read TGTGCCAGCAGTGACCCCGCAGCGACCTTTAGCAATCAGCCCCAGCATTTT. J is TRBJ1-5 and V is TRBV6-2 or TRBV6-3; D is undetermined. The CDR3 sequence is 17 residues long. Trimming left V 5 bases short and J 0 bases short, with 17 bases between. Germline CDR1 reads MNHEY; CDR2 reads SVGEGT.

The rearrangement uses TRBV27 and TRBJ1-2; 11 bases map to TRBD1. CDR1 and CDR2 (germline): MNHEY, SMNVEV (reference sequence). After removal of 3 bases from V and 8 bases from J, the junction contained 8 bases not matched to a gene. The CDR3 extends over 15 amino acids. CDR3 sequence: CASSFLGQGALGYTF. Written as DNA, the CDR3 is TGTGCCAGCAGTTTCCTAGGACAGGGGGCTTTAGGCTACACCTTC.

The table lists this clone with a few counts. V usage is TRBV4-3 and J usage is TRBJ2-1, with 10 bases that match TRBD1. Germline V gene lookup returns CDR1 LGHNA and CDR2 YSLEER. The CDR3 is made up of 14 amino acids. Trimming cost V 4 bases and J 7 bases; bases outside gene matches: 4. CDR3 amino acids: CASSRDRGENEQFF. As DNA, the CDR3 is TGCGCCAGCAGCCGGGACAGGGGAGAGAATGAGCAGTTCTTC.

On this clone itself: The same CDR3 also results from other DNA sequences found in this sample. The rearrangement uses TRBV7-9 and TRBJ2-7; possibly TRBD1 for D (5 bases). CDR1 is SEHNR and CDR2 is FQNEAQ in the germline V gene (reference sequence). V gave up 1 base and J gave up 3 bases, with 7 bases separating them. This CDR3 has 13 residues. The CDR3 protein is CASSLGQFYEQYF. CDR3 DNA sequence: TGTGCCAGCAGCTTAGGACAGTTCTACGAGCAGTACTTC.

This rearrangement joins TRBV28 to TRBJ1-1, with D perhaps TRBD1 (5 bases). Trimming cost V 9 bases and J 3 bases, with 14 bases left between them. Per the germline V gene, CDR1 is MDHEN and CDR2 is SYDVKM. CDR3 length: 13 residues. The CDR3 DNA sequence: TGTGCCAGTCTCAGGGAGGATTACACTGAAGCTTTCTTT. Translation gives CASLREDYTEAFF.

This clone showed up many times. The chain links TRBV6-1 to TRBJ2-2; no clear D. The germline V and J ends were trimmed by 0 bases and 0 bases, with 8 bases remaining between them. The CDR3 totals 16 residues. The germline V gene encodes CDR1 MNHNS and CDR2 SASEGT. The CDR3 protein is CASSEAPQANTGELFF. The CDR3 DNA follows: TGTGCCAGCAGTGAAGCTCCGCAGGCGAACACCGGGGAGCTGTTTTTT.

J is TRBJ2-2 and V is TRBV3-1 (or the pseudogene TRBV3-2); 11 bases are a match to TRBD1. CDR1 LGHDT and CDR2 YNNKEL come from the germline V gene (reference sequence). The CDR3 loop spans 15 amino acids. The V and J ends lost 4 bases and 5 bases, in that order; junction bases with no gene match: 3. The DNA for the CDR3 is TGTGCCAGCAGCCCTTGGGACAGGGGGACCGGGGAGCTGTTTTTT. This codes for CASSPWDRGTGELFF.

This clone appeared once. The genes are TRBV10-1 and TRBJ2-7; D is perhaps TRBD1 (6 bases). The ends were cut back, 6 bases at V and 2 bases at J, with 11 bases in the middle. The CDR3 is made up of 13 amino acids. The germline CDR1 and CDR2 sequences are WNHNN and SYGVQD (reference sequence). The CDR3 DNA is TGCGCCAGCAGCCAAGGGGACACCTACGAGCAGTACTTC. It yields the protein CASSQGDTYEQYF.

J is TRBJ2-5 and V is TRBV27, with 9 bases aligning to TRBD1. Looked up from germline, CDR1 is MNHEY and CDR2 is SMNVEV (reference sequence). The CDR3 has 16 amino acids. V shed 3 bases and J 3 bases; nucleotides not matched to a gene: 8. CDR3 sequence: CASSFTRWDREETQYF. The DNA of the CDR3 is TGTGCCAGCAGTTTTACCCGGTGGGACAGGGAAGAGACCCAGTACTTC.

Here the CDR3 reads CASSLGQGFDTEAFF. The DNA for the CDR3 is TGCGCCAGCAGCTTGGGACAGGGGTTTGACACTGAAGCTTTCTTT. This rearrangement joins TRBV5-1 to TRBJ1-1, with 8 positions matching TRBD1. The germline V gene encodes CDR1 SGHRS and CDR2 YFSETQ. Unmatched junction bases numbered 4, after V lost 0 bases and J lost 3 bases. The CDR3 has 15 residues.

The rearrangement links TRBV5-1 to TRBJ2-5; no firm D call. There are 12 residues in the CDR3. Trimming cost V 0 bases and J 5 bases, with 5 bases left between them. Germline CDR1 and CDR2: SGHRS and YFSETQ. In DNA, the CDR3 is TGCGCCAGCAGCTTGGACAGCGAGACCCAGTACTTC. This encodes CASSLDSETQYF.

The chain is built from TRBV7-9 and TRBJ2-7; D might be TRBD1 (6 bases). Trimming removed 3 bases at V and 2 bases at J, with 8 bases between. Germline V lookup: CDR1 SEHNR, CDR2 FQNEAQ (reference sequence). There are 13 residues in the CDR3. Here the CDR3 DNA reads TGTGCCAGCAGCTTTGACAGGCCCTACGAGCAGTACGTC. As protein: CASSFDRPYEQYV.

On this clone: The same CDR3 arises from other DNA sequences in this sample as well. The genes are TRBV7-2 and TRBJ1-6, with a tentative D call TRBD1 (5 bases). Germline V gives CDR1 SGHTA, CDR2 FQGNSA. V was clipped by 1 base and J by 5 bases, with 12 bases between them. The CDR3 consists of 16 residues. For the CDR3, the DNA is TGTGCCAGCAGCTTAGATGGGGCAGGAAATAATTCACCCCTCCACTTT. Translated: CASSLDGAGNNSPLHF.